This T cell receptor (beta chain) stems from a study of patients and donors after allogeneic stem cell transplantation. V lost 2 bases and J lost 5; bases outside the gene matches: 4. From germline, CDR1 is MNHEY and CDR2 SVGAGI. The CDR3 runs to 15 residues. Each CDR3 protein is one row after TCRdb ran MiXCR on the RT-PCR reads. Of about a million distinct CDR3 sequences detected, around 17% appear once; the ten largest clones hold 5% to 6.5%. This clonotype was counted only a few times. The TCR originated in a human donor who was either an allogeneic HSCT recipient or a stem cell or donor lymphocyte infusion donor (not recorded which). It is not recorded whose cells these are; they may come from a transplant donor. The V call is TRBV6-5, the J call TRBJ1-4; 8 positions agree with TRBD1. The sequenced sample consisted of blood, either unsorted or a sorted T cell fraction (not recorded which). The CDR3 sequence is CASSYVDRANEKLFF. CDR3 nucleotides: TGTGCCAGCAGTTACGTGGACAGGGCGAATGAAAAACTGTTTTTT.